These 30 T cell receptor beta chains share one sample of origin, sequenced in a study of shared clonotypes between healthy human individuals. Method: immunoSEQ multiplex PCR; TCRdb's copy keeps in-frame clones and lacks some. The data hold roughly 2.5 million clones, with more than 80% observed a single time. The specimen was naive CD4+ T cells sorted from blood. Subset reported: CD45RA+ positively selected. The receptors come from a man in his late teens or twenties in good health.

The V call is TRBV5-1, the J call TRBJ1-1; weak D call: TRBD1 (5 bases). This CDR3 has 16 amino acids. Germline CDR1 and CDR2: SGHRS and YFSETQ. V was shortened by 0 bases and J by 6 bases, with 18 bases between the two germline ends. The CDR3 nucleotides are TGCGCCAGCAGCTTGGACGCAGGAAGGGTGGGGGCTGAAGCTTTCTTT. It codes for CASSLDAGRVGAEAFF.

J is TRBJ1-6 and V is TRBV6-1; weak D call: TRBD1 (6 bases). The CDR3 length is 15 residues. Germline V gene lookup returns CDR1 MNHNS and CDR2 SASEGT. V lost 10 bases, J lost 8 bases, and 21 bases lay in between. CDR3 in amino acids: CATLPRGRVDSPLHF. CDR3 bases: TGTGCCACCCTCCCCAGGGGTCGCGTTGATTCACCCCTCCACTTT.

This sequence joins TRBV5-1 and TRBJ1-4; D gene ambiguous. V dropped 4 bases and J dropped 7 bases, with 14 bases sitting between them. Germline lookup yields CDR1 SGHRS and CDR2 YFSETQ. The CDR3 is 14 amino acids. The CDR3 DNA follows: TGCGCCAGCAGCCCGCCTCTCAACGGTGAAAAACTGTTTTTT. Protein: CASSPPLNGEKLFF.

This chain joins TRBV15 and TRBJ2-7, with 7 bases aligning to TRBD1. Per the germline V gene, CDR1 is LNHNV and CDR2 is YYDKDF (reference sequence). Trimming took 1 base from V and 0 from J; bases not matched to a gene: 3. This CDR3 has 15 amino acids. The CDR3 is CATSRGDRASYEQYF. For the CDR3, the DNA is TGTGCCACCAGCAGAGGCGACAGGGCCTCCTACGAGCAGTACTTC.

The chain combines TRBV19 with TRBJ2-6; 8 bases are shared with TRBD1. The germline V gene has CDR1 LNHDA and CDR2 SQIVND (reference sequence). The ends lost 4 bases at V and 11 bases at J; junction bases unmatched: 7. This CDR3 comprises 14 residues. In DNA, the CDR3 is TGTGCCAGTAGTACAGGGGGCGTAGCGTACGTCCTGACTTTC. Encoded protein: CASSTGGVAYVLTF.

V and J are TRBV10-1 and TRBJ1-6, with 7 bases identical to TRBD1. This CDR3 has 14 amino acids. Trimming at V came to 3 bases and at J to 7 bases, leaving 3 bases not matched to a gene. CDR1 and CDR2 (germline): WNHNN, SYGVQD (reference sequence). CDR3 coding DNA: TGCGCCAGCAGTGAAAGACAGGGAAATTCACCCCTCCACTTT. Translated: CASSERQGNSPLHF.

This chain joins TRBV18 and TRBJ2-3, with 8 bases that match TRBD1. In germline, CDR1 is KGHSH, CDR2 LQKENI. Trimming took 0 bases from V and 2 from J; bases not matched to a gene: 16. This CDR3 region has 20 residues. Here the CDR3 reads CASSPPNRGNRKANTDTQYF. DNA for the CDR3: TGTGCCAGCTCACCACCGAACAGGGGGAACCGAAAGGCAAACACAGATACGCAGTATTTT.

The CDR3 region is CASSSHPVDRGNEQFF. Written as DNA, the CDR3 is TGTGCCAGCAGCTCACACCCCGTGGACAGGGGGAATGAGCAGTTCTTC. The chain uses TRBV9 and TRBJ2-1; TRBD1 matches 10 bases. This CDR3 contains 16 residues. Germline CDR1 is SGDLS and CDR2 is YYNGEE. After removal of 4 bases from V and 7 bases from J, the junction contained 11 bases not matched to a gene.

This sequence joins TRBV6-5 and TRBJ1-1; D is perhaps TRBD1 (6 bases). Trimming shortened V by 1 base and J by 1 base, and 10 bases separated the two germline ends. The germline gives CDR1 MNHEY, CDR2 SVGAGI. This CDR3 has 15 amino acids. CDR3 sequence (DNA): TGTGCCAGCAGTTACTGGGGGGCTTCGAACACTGAAGCTTTCTTT. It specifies CASSYWGASNTEAFF.

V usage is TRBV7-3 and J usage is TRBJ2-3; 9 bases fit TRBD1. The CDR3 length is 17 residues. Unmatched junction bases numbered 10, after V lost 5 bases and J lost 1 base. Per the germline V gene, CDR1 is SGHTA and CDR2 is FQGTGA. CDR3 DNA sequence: TGTGCCAGCAGCCCTGGGGGACAGGGAGAGGGCACAGATACGCAGTATTTT. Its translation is CASSPGGQGEGTDTQYF.

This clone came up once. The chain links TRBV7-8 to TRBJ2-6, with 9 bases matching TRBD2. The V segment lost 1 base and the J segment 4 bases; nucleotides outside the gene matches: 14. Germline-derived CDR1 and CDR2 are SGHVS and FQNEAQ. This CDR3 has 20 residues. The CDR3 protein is CASSLGLGLAPTRGANVLTF. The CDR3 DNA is TGTGCCAGCAGCTTAGGGCTCGGACTAGCGCCAACAAGAGGGGCCAACGTCCTGACTTTC.

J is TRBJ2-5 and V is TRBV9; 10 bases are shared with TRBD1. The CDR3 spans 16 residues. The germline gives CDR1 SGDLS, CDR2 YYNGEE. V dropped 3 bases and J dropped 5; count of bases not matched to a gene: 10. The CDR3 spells CASSGTGTGVSETQYF. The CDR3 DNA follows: TGTGCCAGCAGCGGGACCGGGACAGGGGTATCCGAGACCCAGTACTTC.

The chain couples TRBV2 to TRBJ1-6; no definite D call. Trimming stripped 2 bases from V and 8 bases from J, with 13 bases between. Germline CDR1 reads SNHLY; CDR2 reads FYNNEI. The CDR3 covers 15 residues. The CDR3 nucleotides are TGTGCCAGCAGTGAATCGGCAGGATCTCATTCACCCCTCCACTTT. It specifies CASSESAGSHSPLHF.

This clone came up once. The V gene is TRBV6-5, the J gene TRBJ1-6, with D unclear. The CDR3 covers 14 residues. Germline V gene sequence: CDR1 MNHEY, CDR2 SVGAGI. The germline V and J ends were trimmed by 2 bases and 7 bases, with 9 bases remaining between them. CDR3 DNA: TGTGCCAGCAGTTACGAACGGGGAAATTCACCCCTCCACTTT. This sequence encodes CASSYERGNSPLHF.

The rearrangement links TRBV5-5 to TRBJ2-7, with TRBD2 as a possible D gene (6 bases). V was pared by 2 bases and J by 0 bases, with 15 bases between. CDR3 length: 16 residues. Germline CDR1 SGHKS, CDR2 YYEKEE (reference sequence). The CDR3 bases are TGTGCCAGCAGCTTCGGGGCGGGGTCCAGCTCCTACGAGCAGTACTTC. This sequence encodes CASSFGAGSSSYEQYF.

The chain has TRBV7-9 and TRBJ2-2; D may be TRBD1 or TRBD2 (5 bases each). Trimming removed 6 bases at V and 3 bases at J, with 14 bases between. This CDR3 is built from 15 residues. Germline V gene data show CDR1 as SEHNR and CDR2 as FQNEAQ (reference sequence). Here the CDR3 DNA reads TGTGCCAGCAGTAGTTTGAGGGGTGACACCGGGGAGCTGTTTTTT. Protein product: CASSSLRGDTGELFF.

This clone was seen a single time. This CDR3 is CASSINEATAYTEAFF. The DNA for the CDR3 is TGCGCCAGCAGCATAAACGAGGCTACAGCTTACACTGAAGCTTTCTTT. The rearrangement joins TRBV5-1 to TRBJ1-1; no definite D call. Germline assignment: CDR1 SGHRS and CDR2 YFSETQ. The CDR3 loop spans 16 amino acids. V shed 4 bases and J shed 3 bases, with 19 bases lying between them.

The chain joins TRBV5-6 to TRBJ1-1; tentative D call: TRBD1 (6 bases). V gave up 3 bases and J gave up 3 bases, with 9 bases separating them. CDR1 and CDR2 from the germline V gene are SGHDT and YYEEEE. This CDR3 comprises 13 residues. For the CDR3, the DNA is TGTGCCAGCAGCTGGAGGGGGGACACTGAAGCTTTCTTT. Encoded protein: CASSWRGDTEAFF. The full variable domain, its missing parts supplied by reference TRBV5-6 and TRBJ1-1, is DAGVTQSPTHLIKTRGQQVTLRCSPKSGHDTVSWYQQALGQGPQFIFQYYEEEERQRGNFPDRFSGHQFPNYSSELNVNALLLGDSALYLCASSWRGDTEAFFGQGTRLTVV.

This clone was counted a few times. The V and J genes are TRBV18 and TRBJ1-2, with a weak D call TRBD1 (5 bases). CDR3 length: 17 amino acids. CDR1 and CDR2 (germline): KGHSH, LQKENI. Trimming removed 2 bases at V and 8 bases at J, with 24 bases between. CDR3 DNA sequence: TGTGCCAGCTCACCAGGTGTCTTCGTACCGTCAGGGAGCGGCTACACCTTC. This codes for CASSPGVFVPSGSGYTF.

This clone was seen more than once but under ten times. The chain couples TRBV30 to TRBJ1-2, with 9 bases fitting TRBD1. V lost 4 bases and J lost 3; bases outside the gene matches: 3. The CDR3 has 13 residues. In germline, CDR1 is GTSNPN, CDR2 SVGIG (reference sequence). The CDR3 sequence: CAWTRQGDYGYTF. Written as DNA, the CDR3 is TGTGCCTGGACTAGACAGGGGGACTATGGCTACACCTTC.

CDR3 nucleotides: TGCGCCAGCAGCCAAGCCCCAGGTTCAATCTACGAGCAGTACTTC. Its translation: CASSQAPGSIYEQYF. This chain connects TRBV4-3 to TRBJ2-7; D gene ambiguous. Germline CDR1 and CDR2: LGHNA and YSLEER. V was clipped by 1 base and J by 3 bases, with 13 bases between them. The CDR3 runs 15 residues.

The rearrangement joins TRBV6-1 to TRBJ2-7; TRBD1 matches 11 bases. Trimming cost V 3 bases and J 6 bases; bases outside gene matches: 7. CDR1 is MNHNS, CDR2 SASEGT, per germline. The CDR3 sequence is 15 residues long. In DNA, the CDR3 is TGTGCCAGCAGTGAGCTCGGACAGGGGGCGAGCGAGCAGTACTTC. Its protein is CASSELGQGASEQYF.

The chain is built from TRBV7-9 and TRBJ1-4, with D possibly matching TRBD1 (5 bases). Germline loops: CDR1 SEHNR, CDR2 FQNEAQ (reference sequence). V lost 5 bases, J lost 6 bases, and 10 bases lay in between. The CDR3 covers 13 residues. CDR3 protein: CASSPGGDEKLFF. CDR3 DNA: TGTGCCAGCAGCCCCGGAGGGGATGAAAAACTGTTTTTT. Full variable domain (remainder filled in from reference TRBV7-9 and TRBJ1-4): DTGVSQNPRHKITKRGQNVTFRCDPISEHNRLYWYRQTLGQGPEFLTYFQNEAQLEKSRLLSDRFSAERPKGSFSTLEIQRTEQGDSAMYLCASSPGGDEKLFFGSGTQLSVL.

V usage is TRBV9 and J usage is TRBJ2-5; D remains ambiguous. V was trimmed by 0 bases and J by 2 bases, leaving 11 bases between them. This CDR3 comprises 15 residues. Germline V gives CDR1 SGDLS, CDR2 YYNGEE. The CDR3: CASSVAVGNQETQYF. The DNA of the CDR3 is TGTGCCAGCAGCGTAGCGGTAGGAAATCAAGAGACCCAGTACTTC.

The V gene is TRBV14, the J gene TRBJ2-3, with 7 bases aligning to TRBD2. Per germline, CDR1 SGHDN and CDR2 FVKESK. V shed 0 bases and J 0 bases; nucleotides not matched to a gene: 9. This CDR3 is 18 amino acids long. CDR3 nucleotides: TGTGCCAGCAGCCAAGACGCGTCGAGCGGGATTAGCACAGATACGCAGTATTTT. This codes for CASSQDASSGISTDTQYF. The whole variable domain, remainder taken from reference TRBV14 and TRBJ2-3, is EAGVTQFPSHSVIEKGQTVTLRCDPISGHDNLYWYRRVMGKEIKFLLHFVKESKQDESGMPNNRFLAERTGGTYSTLKVQPAELEDSGVYFCASSQDASSGISTDTQYFGPGTRLTVL.

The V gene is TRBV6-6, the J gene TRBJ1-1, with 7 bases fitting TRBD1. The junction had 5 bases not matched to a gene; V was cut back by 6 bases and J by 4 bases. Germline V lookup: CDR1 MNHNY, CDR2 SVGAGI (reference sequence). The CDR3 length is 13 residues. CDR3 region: CASSYRGGTEAFF. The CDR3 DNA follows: TGTGCCAGCAGCTACAGGGGTGGCACTGAAGCTTTCTTT.

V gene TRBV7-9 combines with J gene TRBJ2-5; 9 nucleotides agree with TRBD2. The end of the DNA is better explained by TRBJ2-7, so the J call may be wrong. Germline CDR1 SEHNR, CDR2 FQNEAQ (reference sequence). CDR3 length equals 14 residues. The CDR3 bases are TGTGCCAGCAGCCATAGCGGGGGTTCCTACGAGCAGTACTTC. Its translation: CASSHSGGSYEQYF.

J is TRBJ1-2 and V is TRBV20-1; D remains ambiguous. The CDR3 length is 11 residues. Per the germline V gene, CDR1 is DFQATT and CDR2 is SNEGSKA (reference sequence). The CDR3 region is CSVANAHGYTF. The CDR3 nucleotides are TGCAGCGTGGCGAACGCGCATGGCTACACCTTC.

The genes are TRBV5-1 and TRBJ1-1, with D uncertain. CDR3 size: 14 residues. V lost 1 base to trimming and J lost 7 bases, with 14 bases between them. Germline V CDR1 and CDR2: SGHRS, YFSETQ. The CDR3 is CASSLFRGFGEAFF. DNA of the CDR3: TGCGCCAGCAGCTTGTTTAGAGGGTTTGGTGAAGCTTTCTTT.

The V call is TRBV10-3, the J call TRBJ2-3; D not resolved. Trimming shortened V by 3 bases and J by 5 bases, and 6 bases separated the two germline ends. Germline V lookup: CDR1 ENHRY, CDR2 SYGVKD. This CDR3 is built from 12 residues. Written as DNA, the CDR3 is TGTGCCATCAGTGACTCTAGAGATACGCAGTATTTT. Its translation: CAISDSRDTQYF.